A single sample gave rise to the 14 T cell receptor beta chains below, sequenced in a study of T-cell reconstitution after alpha-beta-depleted transplantation in children. The authors prepared the TCRbeta library with unique molecular identifiers. TCRdb processed the PCR reads anew with MiXCR; each CDR3 protein has one entry. The sample has 250,000 to 350,000 distinct CDR3 sequences; roughly 21% are singletons. This sample comprised PBMCs, mostly from graft donor cells, obtained 180 days after TCRalphabeta/CD19-depleted stem cell transplant. The receptors originated from a male patient between 10 and 17 years old who had a stem cell transplant for acute lymphoblastic leukemia, so the T cells may come from the graft donor.

The gene calls are TRBV12-3 or TRBV12-4 and TRBJ1-3; 9 nucleotides match TRBD1. The CDR3 runs to 19 residues. The junction had 14 bases not matched to a gene; V was cut back by 5 bases and J by 0 bases. The CDR3 DNA sequence: TGTGCCAGCAGTCCTCTCGGGACAGGGTCGATTAGCTCTGGAAACACCATATATTTT. Translated, it gives CASSPLGTGSISSGNTIYF.

Only a few counts were recorded for this clonotype. The chain is built from TRBV7-9 and TRBJ1-5; possibly TRBD1 for D (5 bases). The CDR3 sequence is 14 residues long. Trimming cost V 3 bases and J 3 bases, with 9 bases left between them. CDR1 and CDR2 from the germline V gene are SEHNR and FQNEAQ (reference sequence). Written as DNA, the CDR3 is TGTGCCAGCAGCTTGGGGGATCTCAATCAGCCCCAGCATTTT. This sequence encodes CASSLGDLNQPQHF.

The genes are TRBV12-3 or TRBV12-4 and TRBJ1-1, with 7 bases identical to TRBD1. CDR3 length: 14 residues. V lost 3 bases to trimming and J lost 4 bases; unmatched junction nucleotides: 5. DNA for the CDR3: TGTGCCAGCAGTTTGGAACAGGGGAGCACTGAAGCTTTCTTT. This codes for CASSLEQGSTEAFF.

This chain connects TRBV20-1 to TRBJ1-5; TRBD1 is a possible D gene (5 bases). V shed 5 bases and J shed 0 bases, with 20 bases lying between them. Germline V gene sequence: CDR1 DFQATT, CDR2 SNEGSKA (reference sequence). The CDR3 runs 17 residues. Here the CDR3 DNA reads TGCAGTGCTGGTCTCAGGGCCCATCGTTATAGCAATCAGCCCCAGCATTTT. It encodes CSAGLRAHRYSNQPQHF.

The V call is TRBV29-1, the J call TRBJ2-3, with D possibly being TRBD2 (5 bases). Germline V lookup: CDR1 SQVTM, CDR2 ANQGSEA. The CDR3 sequence is 14 residues long. V was pared by 6 bases and J by 2 bases, with 15 bases between. The CDR3 is CSVQPADHTDTQYF. CDR3 DNA: TGCAGCGTGCAACCAGCGGACCACACAGATACGCAGTATTTT.

This clonotype has at least ten counts. The CDR3 DNA follows: TGCAGCGTTGAAACCGGGACAGGGGGCGACGAGCAGTACTTC. Protein: CSVETGTGGDEQYF. This sequence joins TRBV29-1 and TRBJ2-7, with 12 bases lining up with TRBD1. CDR3 length equals 14 residues. The J segment lost 5 bases and the V segment lost 2 bases, leaving 4 bases of the junction unmatched. Germline loops: CDR1 SQVTM, CDR2 ANQGSEA.

This clonotype appeared many times. The chain joins TRBV29-1 to TRBJ2-5; tentatively, D is TRBD2 (5 bases). This CDR3 has 12 amino acids. Germline V gives CDR1 SQVTM, CDR2 ANQGSEA. V shed 4 bases and J shed 1 base, with 7 bases lying between them. CDR3 DNA sequence: TGCAGCGTTGTGGAGGTCCAAGAGACCCAGTACTTC. It specifies CSVVEVQETQYF. The variable domain in full, completed from reference TRBV29-1 and TRBJ2-5, reads SAVISQKPSRDICQRGTSLTIQCQVDSQVTMMFWYRQQPGQSLTLIATANQGSEATYESGFVIDKFPISRPNLTFSTLTVSNMSPEDSSIYLCSVVEVQETQYFGPGTRLLVL.

This clonotype came up a few times. The V call is TRBV7-8, the J call TRBJ2-5; tentatively, D is TRBD1 (6 bases). CDR3 size: 16 residues. Germline CDR1 reads SGHVS; CDR2 reads FQNEAQ. Trimming cost V 1 base and J 5 bases, with 17 bases left between them. This chain's CDR3 is CASSLVSTGTGETQYF. CDR3 in DNA: TGTGCCAGCAGCTTAGTTTCAACAGGGACGGGGGAGACCCAGTACTTC.

This clonotype has a handful of counts. The V and J genes are TRBV18 and TRBJ1-5; D remains unclear. Germline assignment: CDR1 KGHSH and CDR2 LQKENI. V gave up 6 bases and J gave up 1 base, with 16 bases separating them. This CDR3 is 16 amino acids long. The DNA of the CDR3 is TGTGCCAGCTCCTTAGTTCGGATTGGCAGCAATCAGCCCCAGCATTTT. This encodes CASSLVRIGSNQPQHF.

The gene calls are TRBV20-1 and TRBJ2-5; the match to TRBD2 covers 7 bases. Germline CDR1 DFQATT, CDR2 SNEGSKA (reference sequence). Unmatched junction bases numbered 6, after V lost 0 bases and J lost 5 bases. CDR3 length: 14 amino acids. CDR3 bases: TGCAGTGCTAGAGAGCGACTAGCCCGGGAGACCCAGTACTTC. Translating it yields CSARERLARETQYF.

The sample holds a few counts of this clonotype. This chain connects TRBV21-1 to TRBJ2-5; the D call of TRBD2 is as the table states it, not checked on the DNA. TRBV21-1 is a pseudogene segment. The CDR3 length is 15 residues. DNA for the CDR3: TGTGCCAGCCCCGTCGGGGCAAGGGAGGGAAAGACCCAGTACTTC. Its protein is CASPVGAREGKTQYF.

A remark on this clonotype: The junction and the germline gene differ at one end; a read error may be behind it. The chain has TRBV12-3 or TRBV12-4 and TRBJ1-1; D not certain. This CDR3 is 12 amino acids long. This CDR3 is CASSLRRQASNF. The CDR3 region has the DNA TGTGCCAGCAGTTTAAGGCGTCAGGCCTCGAACTTT.

V and J are TRBV5-5 and TRBJ2-5; no clear D gene. Trimming pared 0 bases from V and 2 bases from J, leaving 5 bases between. The CDR3 spans 13 residues. Germline assignment: CDR1 SGHKS and CDR2 YYEKEE (reference sequence). CDR3 amino acids: CASSLASQETQYF. CDR3 DNA sequence: TGTGCCAGCAGCTTGGCTTCTCAAGAGACCCAGTACTTC.

This sequence joins TRBV30 and TRBJ2-3; 10 nucleotides match TRBD2. Unmatched junction bases numbered 7, after V lost 0 bases and J lost 4 bases. CDR1 and CDR2 from the germline V gene are GTSNPN and SVGIG (reference sequence). The CDR3 is made up of 16 amino acids. The CDR3 here is CAWSVRRLAGPDTQYF. The CDR3 DNA reads as TGTGCCTGGAGTGTACGAAGACTAGCGGGTCCAGATACGCAGTATTTT.